Listed here are 16 T cell receptor beta chains from one sample, sequenced in a study of T-cell memory formation after mild COVID-19. TCRdb analysed the 5' RACE reads with MiXCR anew, one entry per CDR3 protein. This table holds 58,000 or so distinct CDR3 sequences, roughly a quarter found once. The sequenced material came from PBMCs or a T cell subset sorted from them (not recorded which). These TCRs come from a man between 18 and 29 years old who had mild COVID-19 (a few samples of this study predate the infection). Cell type and time point are not known.

This clonotype was recorded a few times. The chain employs TRBV4-1 and TRBJ2-2; 9 positions match TRBD1. V gave up 4 bases and J gave up 1 base; unmatched junction bases: 10. The CDR3 consists of 18 residues. Germline V CDR1 and CDR2: MGHRA, YSYEKL. The chain's CDR3 is CASSPRSGTGMNTGELFF. For the CDR3, the DNA is TGCGCCAGCAGCCCCCGGTCCGGGACAGGGATGAACACCGGGGAGCTGTTTTTT.

This chain joins TRBV4-2 and TRBJ2-2, with 7 bases that match TRBD2. Germline lookup yields CDR1 LGHNA and CDR2 YNFKEQ. The CDR3 is 16 residues long. V gave up 3 bases and J gave up 5 bases; unmatched junction bases: 9. In nucleotides, the CDR3 is TGTGCCAGCAGCCAGGTGGGGTCCGGGGGGACCGGGGAGCTGTTTTTT. It codes for CASSQVGSGGTGELFF.

The rearrangement uses TRBV7-2 and TRBJ2-7; 8 positions agree with TRBD2. Looked up from germline, CDR1 is SGHTA and CDR2 is FQGNSA. This CDR3 has 16 residues. With V trimmed by 5 bases and J by 1 base, 10 bases remained unmatched. In DNA form, the CDR3 reads TGTGCCAGCAGCCAGAGGGTGCGGGGGGCTTCCTACGAGCAGTACTTC. Translating it yields CASSQRVRGASYEQYF.

This clonotype was picked up a small number of times. J is TRBJ2-2 and V is TRBV6-6; no reliable D call. The CDR3 spans 14 residues. The V end was cut by 2 bases, the J end by 2 bases, with 6 bases between. The germline CDR1 and CDR2 sequences are MNHNY and SVGAGI (reference sequence). The CDR3 here is CASSYVRNTGELFF. CDR3 nucleotide sequence: TGTGCCAGCAGTTACGTCAGAAACACCGGGGAGCTGTTTTTT.

This chain uses TRBV5-4 with TRBJ2-1; D ambiguous. The CDR3 is made up of 11 amino acids. V shed 0 bases and J shed 9 bases, with 4 bases lying between them. From germline, CDR1 is SGHNT and CDR2 YYREEE (reference sequence). CDR3 nucleotides: TGTGCCAGCAGCTTGGGTGTTGAGCAGTTCTTC. Encoded protein: CASSLGVEQFF.

This clonotype has only a few counts. The V gene is TRBV20-1, the J gene TRBJ1-1; D is perhaps TRBD1 (6 bases). Germline V gene lookup returns CDR1 DFQATT and CDR2 SNEGSKA (reference sequence). This CDR3 spans 13 amino acids. The V end lost 6 bases, the J end lost 4 bases, and 15 bases lay between the germline ends. The CDR3 sequence is CSAEGGWSTEAFF. The DNA of the CDR3 is TGCAGTGCGGAAGGGGGATGGAGCACTGAAGCTTTCTTT.

V and J are TRBV10-2 and TRBJ1-2; D gene unclear. Between the trimmed V and J ends, which lost 0 bases and 4 bases, there was a span of 6 bases. The CDR3 totals 13 residues. Germline CDR1 WSHSY, CDR2 SAAADI. The CDR3 DNA follows: TGCGCCAGCAGTGAGTCGATATTCTATGGCTACACCTTC. This encodes CASSESIFYGYTF.

This clonotype came up a few times. V gene TRBV20-1 combines with J gene TRBJ2-1, with TRBD2 matching over 14 bases. Looked up from germline, CDR1 is DFQATT and CDR2 is SNEGSKA (reference sequence). Trimming at V came to 0 bases and at J to 8 bases, leaving 12 bases not matched to a gene. The CDR3 totals 18 residues. CDR3 sequence: CSARDHETSGGVGDEQFF. The CDR3 DNA reads TGCAGTGCTAGAGATCATGAGACTAGCGGGGGGGTAGGAGATGAGCAGTTCTTC.

Only a few counts were recorded for this clonotype. V usage is TRBV9 and J usage is TRBJ2-5; D uncertain. The ends were cut back, 4 bases at V and 0 bases at J, with 10 bases in the middle. The CDR3 is 14 residues long. Per germline, CDR1 SGDLS and CDR2 YYNGEE. The chain's CDR3 is CASSPGWDQETQYF. The CDR3 coding sequence is TGTGCCAGCAGCCCTGGTTGGGACCAAGAGACCCAGTACTTC.

This clonotype has more than one count but fewer than ten. The CDR3 is CASSLDRGRNEQYF. The CDR3 DNA sequence: TGTGCCAGCAGCCTGGACAGGGGGCGAAACGAGCAGTACTTC. The chain employs TRBV7-8 and TRBJ2-7, with TRBD1 matching 11 bases. Trimming took 5 bases from V and 5 from J; bases not matched to a gene: 5. This CDR3 spans 14 amino acids. The germline V gene has CDR1 SGHVS and CDR2 FQNEAQ.

This clonotype has a handful of counts. The chain employs TRBV4-1 and TRBJ1-3; tentatively, D is TRBD1 (5 bases). V was clipped by 1 base and J by 8 bases, with 9 bases between them. The CDR3 is 13 amino acids. CDR1 and CDR2 (germline): MGHRA, YSYEKL. Here the CDR3 reads CASSQGGGDTIYF. The DNA for the CDR3 is TGCGCCAGCAGCCAAGGTGGAGGGGACACCATATATTTT.

V is TRBV4-1 and J is TRBJ1-2; TRBD1 agrees at 9 bases. J gave up 3 bases and V 3 bases, and 11 bases lay outside the gene matches. The CDR3 has 17 amino acids. Germline assignment: CDR1 MGHRA and CDR2 YSYEKL. CDR3 DNA sequence: TGCGCCAGCAGCCAGAAAACAGGGGGCGCAAAATACTATGGCTACACCTTC. This translates into CASSQKTGGAKYYGYTF.

V usage is TRBV5-6 and J usage is TRBJ2-2, with D perhaps TRBD1 or TRBD2 (6 bases each). With 0 bases removed from V and 1 base from J, the gap between germline ends came to 13 bases. The germline V gene has CDR1 SGHDT and CDR2 YYEEEE. The CDR3 spans 17 residues. CDR3 amino acids: CASSLAGATLNTGELFF. CDR3 coding DNA: TGTGCCAGCAGCTTGGCGGGGGCCACATTGAACACCGGGGAGCTGTTTTTT. The whole variable domain, filled in from reference TRBV5-6 and TRBJ2-2, reads DAGVTQSPTHLIKTRGQQVTLRCSPKSGHDTVSWYQQALGQGPQFIFQYYEEEERQRGNFPDRFSGHQFPNYSSELNVNALLLGDSALYLCASSLAGATLNTGELFFGEGSRLTVL.

V and J are TRBV6-2 or TRBV6-3 and TRBJ2-1; a possible D gene is TRBD2 (6 bases). CDR3 length: 16 amino acids. The ends were cut back, 7 bases at V and 0 bases at J, with 16 bases in the middle. Per the germline V gene, CDR1 is MNHEY and CDR2 is SVGEGT. The CDR3 region is CASIAGRISSYNEQFF. The CDR3 nucleotides read TGTGCCAGCATCGCGGGGAGAATTAGCTCCTACAATGAGCAGTTCTTC.

The chain joins TRBV7-2 to TRBJ2-1; 12 nucleotides line up with TRBD2. This CDR3 is 15 amino acids long. V lost 5 bases, J lost 3 bases, and 2 bases stayed unmatched. The germline V gene encodes CDR1 SGHTA and CDR2 FQGNSA. The CDR3 reads CASSPSGGVYNEQFF. In DNA form, the CDR3 reads TGTGCCAGCAGCCCTAGCGGGGGGGTCTACAATGAGCAGTTCTTC.

This clonotype was picked up many times. This rearrangement joins TRBV12-3 or TRBV12-4 to TRBJ2-3; 8 nucleotides match TRBD1. V lost 6 bases, J lost 2 bases, and 7 bases stayed unmatched. The CDR3 has 15 residues. For the CDR3, the DNA is TGTGCCAGCAGCAGGACAGGGACCTACACAGATACGCAGTATTTT. Translation: CASSRTGTYTDTQYF.